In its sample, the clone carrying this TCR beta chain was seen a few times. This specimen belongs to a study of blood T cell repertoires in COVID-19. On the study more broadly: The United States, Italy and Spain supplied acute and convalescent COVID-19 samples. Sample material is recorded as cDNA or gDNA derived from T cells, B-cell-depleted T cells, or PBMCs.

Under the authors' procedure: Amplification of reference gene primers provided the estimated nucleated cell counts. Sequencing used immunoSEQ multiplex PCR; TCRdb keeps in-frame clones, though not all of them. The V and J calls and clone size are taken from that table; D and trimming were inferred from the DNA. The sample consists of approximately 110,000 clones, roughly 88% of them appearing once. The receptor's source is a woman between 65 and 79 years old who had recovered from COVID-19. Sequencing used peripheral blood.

The chain's CDR3 is CASSQDRTEPNYGYTF. Here the CDR3 DNA reads TGCGCCAGCAGCCAAGATCGGACAGAGCCTAACTATGGCTACACCTTC. V and J are TRBV4-1 and TRBJ1-2; TRBD1 is a possible D gene (6 bases). CDR1 is MGHRA, CDR2 YSYEKL, per germline. This CDR3 comprises 16 residues. The germline V and J ends were trimmed by 0 bases and 0 bases, with 11 bases remaining between them.